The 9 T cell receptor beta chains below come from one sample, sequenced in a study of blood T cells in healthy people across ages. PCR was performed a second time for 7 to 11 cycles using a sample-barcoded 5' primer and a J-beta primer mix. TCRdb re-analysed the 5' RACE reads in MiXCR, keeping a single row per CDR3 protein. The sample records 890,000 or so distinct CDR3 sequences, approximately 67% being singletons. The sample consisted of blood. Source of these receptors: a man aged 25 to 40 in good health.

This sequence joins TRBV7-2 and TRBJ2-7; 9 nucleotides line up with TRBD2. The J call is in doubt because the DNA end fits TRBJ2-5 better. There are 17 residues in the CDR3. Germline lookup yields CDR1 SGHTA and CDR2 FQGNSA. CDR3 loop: CASSLNGAGGGYETQYF. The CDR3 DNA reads TGTGCCAGCAGCTTAAACGGAGCGGGGGGTGGGTATGAGACCCAGTACTTC.

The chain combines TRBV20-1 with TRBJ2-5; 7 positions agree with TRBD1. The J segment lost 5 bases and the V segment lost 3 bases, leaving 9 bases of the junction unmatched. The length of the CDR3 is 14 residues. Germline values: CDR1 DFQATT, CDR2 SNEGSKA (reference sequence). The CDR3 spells CSASGAGGWETQYF. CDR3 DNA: TGCAGTGCTAGCGGGGCAGGGGGTTGGGAGACCCAGTACTTC.

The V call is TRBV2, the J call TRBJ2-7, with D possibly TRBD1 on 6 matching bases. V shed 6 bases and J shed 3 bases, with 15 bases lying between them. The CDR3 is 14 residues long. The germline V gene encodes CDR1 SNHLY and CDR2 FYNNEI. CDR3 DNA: TGTGCCAGCAGCGTCACAGGGCCCCACTACGAGCAGTACTTC. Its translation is CASSVTGPHYEQYF. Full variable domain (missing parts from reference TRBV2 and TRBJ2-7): EPEVTQTPSHQVTQMGQEVILRCVPISNHLYFYWYRQILGQKVEFLVSFYNNEISEKSEIFDDQFSVERPDGSNFTLKIRSTKLEDSAMYFCASSVTGPHYEQYFGPGTRLTVT.

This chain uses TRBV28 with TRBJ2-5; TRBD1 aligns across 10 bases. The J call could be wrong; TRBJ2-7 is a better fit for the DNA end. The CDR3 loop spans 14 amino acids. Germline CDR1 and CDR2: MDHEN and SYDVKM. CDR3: CASSHRTGGHEQYF. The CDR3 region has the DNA TGTGCCAGCAGCCACCGGACAGGGGGACACGAGCAGTACTTC.

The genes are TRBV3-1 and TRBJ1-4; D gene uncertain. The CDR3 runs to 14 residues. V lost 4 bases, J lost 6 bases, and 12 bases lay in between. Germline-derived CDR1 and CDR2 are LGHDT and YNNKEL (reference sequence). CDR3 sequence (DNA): TGTGCCAGCAGCCCACGCCCGAGGGATGAAAAACTGTTTTTT. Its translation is CASSPRPRDEKLFF. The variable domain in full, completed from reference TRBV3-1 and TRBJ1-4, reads DTAVSQTPKYLVTQMGNDKSIKCEQNLGHDTMYWYKQDSKKFLKIMFSYNNKELIINETVPNRFSPKSPDKAHLNLHINSLELGDSAVYFCASSPRPRDEKLFFGSGTQLSVL.

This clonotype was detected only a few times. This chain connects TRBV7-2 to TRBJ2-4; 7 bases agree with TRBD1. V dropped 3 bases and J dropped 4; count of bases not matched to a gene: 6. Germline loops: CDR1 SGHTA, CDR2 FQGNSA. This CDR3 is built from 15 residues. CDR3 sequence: CASSLVRDRKNIQYF. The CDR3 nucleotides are TGTGCCAGCAGCTTGGTCCGGGACAGAAAAAACATTCAGTACTTC.

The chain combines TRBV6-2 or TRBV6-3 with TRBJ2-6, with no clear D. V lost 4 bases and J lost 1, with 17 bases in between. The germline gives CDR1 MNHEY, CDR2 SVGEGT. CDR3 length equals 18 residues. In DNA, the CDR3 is TGTGCCAGCAGTTCAAACCCGAACGGGCAATCTGGGGCCAACGTCCTGACTTTC. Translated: CASSSNPNGQSGANVLTF.

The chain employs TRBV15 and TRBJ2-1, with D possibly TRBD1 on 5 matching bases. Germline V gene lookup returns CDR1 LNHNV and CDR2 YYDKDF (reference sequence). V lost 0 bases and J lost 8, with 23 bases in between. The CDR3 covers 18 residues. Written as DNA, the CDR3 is TGTGCCACCAGCAGAGATCCGAGGCAGGGTGGCGGTTTGTATGAGCAGTTCTTC. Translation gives CATSRDPRQGGGLYEQFF.

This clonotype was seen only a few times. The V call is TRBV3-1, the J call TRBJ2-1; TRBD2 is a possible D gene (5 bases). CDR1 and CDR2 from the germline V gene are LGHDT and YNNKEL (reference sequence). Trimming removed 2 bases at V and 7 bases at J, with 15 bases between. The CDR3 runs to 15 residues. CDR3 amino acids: CASSQSGGAPNEQFF. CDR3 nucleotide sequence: TGTGCCAGCAGCCAAAGTGGAGGTGCGCCTAATGAGCAGTTCTTC.